This T cell receptor (beta chain) emerged from a study of technical replicates of blood from a few donors (dated 2017 in TCRdb). The method was the immunoSEQ multiplex PCR assay. The source is immuneACCESS, and TCRdb retained only in-frame sequences with V and J called. Part of the clones is not carried over; for the studies checked, unresolved V genes explain less than half of this, and the remainder is unexplained. The sample table lists 74,000 or so clones, about 96% of them with a count of one. Roughly 0.21% of the sample is in the top ten clones. The germline V gene provides CDR1 SGHAT and CDR2 FQNNGV. Including the terminal cysteine and phenylalanine, the CDR3 comprises 16 residues. Only the CDR3 part of the read is kept: 48 bases, read in frame from the first base. V is cut back by 6 bases and J by 6 bases, with 13 bases in the junction unmatched. With regard to this clone: This clone's antigen is unknown. The input lacks base qualities; no much larger clone sits a single base away.

The sequence was obtained from a human donor in good health. The chain is made from TRBV11-2 and TRBJ2-7; 11 bases in the middle match TRBD2. Sample: T cells isolated from PBMCs. The DNA sequence is TGTGCCAGCAGTCGACTAGCGGGGAGAGGGGTGGGCGAGCAGTACTTC. Translated, this is CASSRLAGRGVGEQYF.